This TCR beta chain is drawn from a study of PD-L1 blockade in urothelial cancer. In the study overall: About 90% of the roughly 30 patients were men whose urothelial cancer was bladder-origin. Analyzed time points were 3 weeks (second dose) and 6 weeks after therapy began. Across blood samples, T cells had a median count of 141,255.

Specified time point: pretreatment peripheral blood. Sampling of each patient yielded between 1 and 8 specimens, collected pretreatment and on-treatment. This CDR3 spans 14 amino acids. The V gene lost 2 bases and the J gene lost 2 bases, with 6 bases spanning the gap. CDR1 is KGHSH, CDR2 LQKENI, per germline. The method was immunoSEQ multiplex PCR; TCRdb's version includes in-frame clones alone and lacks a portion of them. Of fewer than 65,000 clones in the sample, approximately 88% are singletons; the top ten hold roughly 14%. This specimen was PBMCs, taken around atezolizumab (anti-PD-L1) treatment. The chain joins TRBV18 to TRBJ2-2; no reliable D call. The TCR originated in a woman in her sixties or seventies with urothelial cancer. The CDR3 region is CASSPSYNTGELFF. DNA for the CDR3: TGTGCCAGCTCACCAAGCTATAACACCGGGGAGCTGTTTTTT.